This T cell receptor beta chain was profiled in a study of graft-versus-host responses after intestinal transplantation. Study-wide context: Every transplant recipient was induced with anti-thymocyte globulin, then maintained on tacrolimus and steroids for roughly 3 years.

Investigators treated the graft tissue so that it released intraepithelial and lamina propria lymphocytes. Germline V gene sequence: CDR1 MNHEY, CDR2 SMNVEV (reference sequence). The CDR3 extends over 15 amino acids. This clone showed up just once. Measured with immunoSEQ multiplex PCR; TCRdb has only the in-frame clones, and not every one. The sample carries fewer than 20,000 clones, around 77% recorded once. The receptor was isolated from a human patient who received an intestinal transplant, so some T cells may come from the graft donor. Here the sequenced sample was ileum tissue, taken almost 470 days after intestinal transplant. The chain uses TRBV27 and TRBJ2-5; 8 nucleotides align to TRBD2. The DNA end is more similar to TRBJ2-7, so the J call may be wrong. The CDR3 DNA is TGTGCCAGCAGTATTAGCGGGGTGCGCGCCTACGAGCAGTACTTC. Protein product: CASSISGVRAYEQYF.